This T cell receptor (beta chain) was captured by sequencing in a study of technical replicates of blood from a handful of donors. This table comes from immunoSEQ multiplex PCR, and its TCRdb copy is limited to in-frame clones, with some not included. The sample lists approximately 93,000 clones; 94% were seen once. The CDR3 runs to 14 residues. Trimming cost V 3 bases and J 7 bases; bases outside gene matches: 5. CDR1 and CDR2 from the germline V gene are SGHKS and YYEKEE (reference sequence). Sequenced: T cells isolated from PBMCs. The genes are TRBV5-5 and TRBJ1-5; TRBD1 matches at 9 bases. This TCR derives from a human donor in good health. CDR3 sequence: CASSWGQGGQPQHF. CDR3 sequence (DNA): TGTGCCAGCAGCTGGGGACAGGGCGGACAGCCCCAGCATTTT.